This T cell receptor (beta chain) was sequenced in a study of long-term antiretroviral therapy in people with HIV (dated by TCRdb to between 2020 and 2023). For the wider study: The earliest samples were collected roughly a decade before the 2015 WHO recommendation for immediate ART, at a time when ART was usually postponed until CD4 counts fell. A retrospective serial study tested whether ART initiation and durable HIV suppression were associated with changes in peripheral blood TRB repertoire composition and diversity. The cohort contributed about 200 cryopreserved PBMC samples from about 33 adults with confirmed HIV infection, collected serially over a mean of approximately six years (range 1-12). About 35% of the 30 participants with HIV were female. No cross-contamination during QIAcube processing was seen in test extractions of a monoclonal T-cell line run alongside approximately 36 polyclonal samples.

The paper's findings and limits, for the study overall: Because pre-ART samples had limited cell numbers, unsorted PBMC were profiled rather than sorted CD4+ and CD8+ T cells. Starting ART was linked to a significant rise in TRB diversity, yet even with long-term ART the diversity remained significantly lower than in transplant donor controls. Compared with controls, HIV repertoires had narrower CDR3 length ranges, and the network structure pointed to an antigen-experienced repertoire that shifted only slightly toward naive after ART. Limited PBMC availability meant only the TCR beta chain was sequenced, without alpha chain pairing. Samples dated from the mid-2000s to the late 2010s, and the ART regimens used may be less effective than current ones. Inferences about post-ART repertoire changes were limited because no data were available on ART adherence, viral resistance or therapy changes. Expanded TRB clones identified before ART initiation dominated the repertoire across all time points, though the dominance fluctuated and decreased in many PLHIV after ART.

Participants were included only if at least one PBMC sample before ART initiation and at least two post-ART samples were available. Every participant with HIV received treatment in the United States of America. Before DNA extraction, cryopreserved samples of roughly 0.9-11 million PBMC were thawed and then washed. At the time of the earliest PBMC sample, participants with HIV were aged between about 20 and 54 years. Each participant contributed PBMC samples from 1-4 timepoints before ART initiation and 2-8 timepoints after ART initiation, with a median of 7 samples. Serial HIV viral load, CD4+ T-cell count, ART history and demographic data were obtained for every participant. A Qiagen kit on a QIAcube was used to extract genomic DNA from unsorted PBMC, with samples processed in batches of 12. In regard to this clone: Its antigen is currently not known. One base away there is no much larger clone; base qualities are not given.

The germline V gene provides CDR1 SGHVS and CDR2 FNYEAQ. The CDR3 holds 14 amino acids from the cysteine to the phenylalanine. The sequence is cut down to CDR3 DNA, 42 bases in frame from base 1. V is cut back by 4 bases and J by 5 bases, with 5 bases in the junction unmatched. The immunoSEQ hsTCRB v3.0 assay was used at survey level resolution for TRB variable region sequencing. The targeted TRB sequencing depth was roughly 35,000-50,000 T-cell genomes per sample. TRB libraries were pooled and sequenced on an Illumina MiSeq using a v3 150-cycle kit. The study's processing was this. Analysis of repertoires was carried out in R inside a reproducible Nextflow workflow spanning QC, data transformation and analysis. Custom analyses were implemented in LymphoSeq2, an R package for AIRR-Seq data exploration. A handful of samples that produced fewer than 5000 total TRB sequences were removed, so 188 HIV repertoires were analyzed. Among the roughly 200 retained HIV repertoires, 55 to 65 were collected before ART initiation and roughly 130 were collected after ART initiation. Repertoires were downsampled to 5000 TRB nucleotide sequences, and summary statistics were averaged over 100 downsampling iterations. The analysis kept only TRB sequences whose CDR3 regions were at least seven amino acids long. Diversity was measured with a Shannon entropy-derived clonality score and the Gini coefficient. In the repertoire networks, any two of the top 5000 CDR3 amino acid sequences were connected whenever the two sequences differed by an edit distance of one. GLIPH2 predicted antigen specificity groups and MHC restriction for TRB CDR3 amino acid sequences. Known CMV, EBV, HIV or tissue antigen associations were flagged by matching CDR3 amino acid sequences against VDJdb and McPAS-TCR. Pre-ART, post-ART and control groups were compared with Wilcoxon signed-rank tests and Holm-Bonferroni correction. Entries here come from immuneACCESS through TCRdb and include only in-frame sequences with V and J called. Some clones fail to appear in such tables; in the studies checked, an unresolved V gene covers under half of the shortfall, and the cause of the remainder is unknown. V, J and clone size reflect that table, while D and trimming were determined from the DNA. This sample is represented by 20,000 to 25,000 clones; 84% of them were singletons. The top ten clones comprise about 19% of the sample.

The rearrangement joined TRBV7-6 to TRBJ2-7; 10 bases in the junction line up with TRBD1. The specimen was unsorted PBMCs, collected 0.1 years before starting antiretroviral therapy. This clonotype was obtained from a man between 18 and 29 years old with HIV. In nucleotides, the sequence is TGTGCCAGCAGCTCAGACAGGGGGCCCCACGAGCAGTACTTC. Its translation is CASSSDRGPHEQYF.